This TCR beta chain was observed in a study of CD8 T cells in ankylosing spondylitis. This clonotype has ten or more counts. From the 5' RACE reads, TCRdb called clonotypes with MiXCR, one entry per CDR3 protein. In the table there are about 160,000 distinct CDR3 sequences, around 8.9% of which are singletons. Trimming stripped 3 bases from V and 7 bases from J, with 4 bases between. The CDR3 consists of 11 residues. The rearrangement joins TRBV12-3 or TRBV12-4 to TRBJ2-1; no reliable D call. This clonotype was obtained from a female donor with ankylosing spondylitis or in good health (not recorded which). The sequencing sample was made of blood, either unsorted or a sorted T cell fraction (not recorded which). CDR3 DNA sequence: TGTGCCAGCAGTTTGGATAATGAGCAGTTCTTC. Its translation: CASSLDNEQFF.